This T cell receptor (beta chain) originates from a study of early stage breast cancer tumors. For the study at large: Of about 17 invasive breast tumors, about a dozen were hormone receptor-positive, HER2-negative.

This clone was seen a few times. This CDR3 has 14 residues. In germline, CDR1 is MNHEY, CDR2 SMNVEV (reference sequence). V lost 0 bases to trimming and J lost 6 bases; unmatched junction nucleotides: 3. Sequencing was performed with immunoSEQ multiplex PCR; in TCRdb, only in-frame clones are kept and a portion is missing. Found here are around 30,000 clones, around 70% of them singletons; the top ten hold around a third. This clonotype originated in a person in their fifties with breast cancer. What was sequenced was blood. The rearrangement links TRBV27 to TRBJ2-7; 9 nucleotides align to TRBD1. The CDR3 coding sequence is TGTGCCAGCAGTTTATCGACAGGGGGAGTCGAGCAGTACTTC. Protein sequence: CASSLSTGGVEQYF.